The clone carrying this T cell receptor (beta chain) was picked up a small number of times. The antigen remains undetermined. All patients were mismatch repair deficient, assessed by either PCR or immunohistochemistry. The TCR-sequenced patients were three responders to pembrolizumab. The data derive from a study of PD-1 blockade in mismatch repair-deficient tumors. For the study at large: Enrolled about 2013-2016, patients had progressing, pretreated mismatch repair-deficient cancers of 11 to 13 types. Findings and limits, study-wide: Tumor-resident clones, often absent from pretreatment blood, expanded after pembrolizumab and then contracted.

Assay: immunoSEQ multiplex PCR; the TCRdb copy retains only in-frame clones and omits some. The sample holds tens of thousands of clones; 70% to 90% are singletons and the top ten take 5% to 7%. CDR1 is LGHNT and CDR2 is FRNRAP in the germline V gene. CDR3 size: 14 residues. V was clipped by 5 bases and J by 5 bases; unmatched bases: 7. Sequencing was performed on peripheral blood, taken 44 weeks after starting pembrolizumab. The V and J genes are TRBV12-5 and TRBJ2-5, with TRBD2 matching over 8 bases. The sequence was collected from an adult with mismatch repair-deficient cancer. This CDR3 reads CASGSGSLIETQYF. The CDR3 DNA is TGTGCTAGTGGTAGCGGGAGTCTTATTGAGACCCAGTACTTC.